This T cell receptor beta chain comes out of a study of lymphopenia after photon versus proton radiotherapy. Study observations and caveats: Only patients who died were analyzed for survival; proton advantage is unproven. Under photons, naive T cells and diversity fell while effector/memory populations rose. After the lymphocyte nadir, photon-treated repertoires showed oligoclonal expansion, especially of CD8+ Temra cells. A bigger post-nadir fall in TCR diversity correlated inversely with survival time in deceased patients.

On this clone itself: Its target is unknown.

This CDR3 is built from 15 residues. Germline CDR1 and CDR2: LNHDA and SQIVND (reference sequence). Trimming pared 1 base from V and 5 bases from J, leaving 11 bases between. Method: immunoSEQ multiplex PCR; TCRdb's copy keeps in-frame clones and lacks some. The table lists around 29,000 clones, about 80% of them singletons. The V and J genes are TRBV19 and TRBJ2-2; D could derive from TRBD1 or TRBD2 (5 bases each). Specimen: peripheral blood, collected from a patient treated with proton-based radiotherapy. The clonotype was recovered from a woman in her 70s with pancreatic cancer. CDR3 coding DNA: TGTGCCAGTAGTATAGGGCCGGGGCCGACCGGGGAGCTGTTTTTT. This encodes CASSIGPGPTGELFF.